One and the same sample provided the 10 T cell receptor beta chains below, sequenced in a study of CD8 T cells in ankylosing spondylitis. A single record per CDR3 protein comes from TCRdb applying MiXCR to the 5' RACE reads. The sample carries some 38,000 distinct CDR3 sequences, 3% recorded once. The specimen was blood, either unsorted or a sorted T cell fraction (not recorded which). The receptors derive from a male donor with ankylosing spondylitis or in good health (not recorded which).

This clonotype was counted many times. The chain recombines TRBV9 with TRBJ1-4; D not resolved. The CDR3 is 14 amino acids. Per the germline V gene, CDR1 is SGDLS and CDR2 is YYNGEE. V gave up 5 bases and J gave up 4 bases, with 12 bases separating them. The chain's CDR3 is CASSDGRGNEKLFF. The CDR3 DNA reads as TGTGCCAGCAGTGATGGACGGGGTAATGAAAAACTGTTTTTT.

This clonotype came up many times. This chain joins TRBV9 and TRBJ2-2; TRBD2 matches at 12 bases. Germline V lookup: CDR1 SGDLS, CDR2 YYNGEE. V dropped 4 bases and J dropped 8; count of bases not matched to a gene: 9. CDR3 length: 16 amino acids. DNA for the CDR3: TGTGCCAGCAGCTTAAGACTAGCGGGAGTTGGTGGGGAGCTGTTTTTT. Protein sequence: CASSLRLAGVGGELFF.

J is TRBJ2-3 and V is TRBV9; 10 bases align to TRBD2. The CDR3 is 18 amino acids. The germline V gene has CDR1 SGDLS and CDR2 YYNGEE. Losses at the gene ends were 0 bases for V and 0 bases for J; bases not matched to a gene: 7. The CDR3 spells CASSVALAGVLSTDTQYF. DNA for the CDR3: TGTGCCAGCAGCGTAGCCCTAGCGGGGGTCCTTAGCACAGATACGCAGTATTTT.

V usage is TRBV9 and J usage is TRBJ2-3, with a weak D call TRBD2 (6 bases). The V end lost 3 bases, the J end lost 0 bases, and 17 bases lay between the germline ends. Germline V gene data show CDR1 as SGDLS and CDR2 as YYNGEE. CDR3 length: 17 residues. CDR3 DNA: TGTGCCAGCAGCGCCCCGGGCGGGGCCGCTAGCACAGATACGCAGTATTTT. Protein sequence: CASSAPGGAASTDTQYF.

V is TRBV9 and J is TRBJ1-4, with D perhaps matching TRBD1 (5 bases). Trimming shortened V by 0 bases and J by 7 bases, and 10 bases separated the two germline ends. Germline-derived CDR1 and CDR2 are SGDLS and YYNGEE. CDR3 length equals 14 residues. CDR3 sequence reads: CASSVGQGGEKLFF. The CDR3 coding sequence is TGTGCCAGCAGCGTAGGGCAGGGTGGTGAAAAACTGTTTTTT.

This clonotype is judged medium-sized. This chain's CDR3 is CATRGEMDRHRYEQYV. The CDR3 DNA sequence: TGTGCCACCAGGGGCGAAATGGACAGACACCGGTACGAGCAGTACGTC. The J gene is TRBJ2-7, the V gene TRBV24-1, with a weak D call TRBD1 (6 bases). V was trimmed by 7 bases and J by 4 bases, leaving 22 bases between them. The CDR3 covers 16 residues. Per the germline V gene, CDR1 is KGHDR and CDR2 is SFDVKD.

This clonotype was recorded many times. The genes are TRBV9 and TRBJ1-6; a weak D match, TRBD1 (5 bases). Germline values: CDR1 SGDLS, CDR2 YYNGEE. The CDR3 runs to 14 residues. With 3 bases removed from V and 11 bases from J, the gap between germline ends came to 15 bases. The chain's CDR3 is CASSENPGPAPLHF. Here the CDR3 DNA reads TGTGCCAGCAGCGAAAACCCAGGGCCGGCACCCCTCCACTTT.

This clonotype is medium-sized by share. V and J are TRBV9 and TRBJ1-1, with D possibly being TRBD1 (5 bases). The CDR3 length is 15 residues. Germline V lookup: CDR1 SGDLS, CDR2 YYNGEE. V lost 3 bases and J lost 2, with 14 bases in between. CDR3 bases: TGTGCCAGCAGCGCGCTGAGACAGACCAACACTGAAGCTTTCTTT. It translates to CASSALRQTNTEAFF.

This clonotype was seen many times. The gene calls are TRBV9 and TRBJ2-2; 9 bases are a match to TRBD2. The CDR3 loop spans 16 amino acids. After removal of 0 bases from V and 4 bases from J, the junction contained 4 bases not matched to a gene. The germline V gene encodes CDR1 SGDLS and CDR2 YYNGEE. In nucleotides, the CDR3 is TGTGCCAGCAGCGTAGGTGGTAGCGGGGGCACCGGGGAGCTGTTTTTT. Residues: CASSVGGSGGTGELFF.

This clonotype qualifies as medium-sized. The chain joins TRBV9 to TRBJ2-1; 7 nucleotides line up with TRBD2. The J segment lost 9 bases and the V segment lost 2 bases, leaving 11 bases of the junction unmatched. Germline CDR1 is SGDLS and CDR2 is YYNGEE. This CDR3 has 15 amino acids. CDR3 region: CASSVLREGRGEQFF. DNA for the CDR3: TGTGCCAGCAGCGTTTTGAGGGAGGGCCGGGGTGAGCAGTTCTTC.